The 13 T cell receptor beta chains below come from one sample, sequenced in a study of blood T cell repertoires in COVID-19. Data came from immunoSEQ multiplex PCR; TCRdb stores just in-frame clones and leaves some out. The sample holds 70,000 to 95,000 clones, about 88% seen once. Material: peripheral blood. The origin of the receptors is a woman aged 80 or over with active COVID-19.

J is TRBJ2-5 and V is TRBV5-4, with TRBD2 identical over 11 bases. CDR1 and CDR2 (germline): SGHNT, YYREEE (reference sequence). After removal of 2 bases from V and 2 bases from J, the junction contained 2 bases not matched to a gene. The CDR3 sequence is 15 residues long. CDR3 residues: CASSLRLAGQETQYF. The CDR3 DNA reads TGTGCCAGCAGCTTAAGACTAGCGGGACAAGAGACCCAGTACTTC. Drawing the rest from reference TRBV5-4 and TRBJ2-5, the complete variable domain is ETGVTQSPTHLIKTRGQQVTLRCSSQSGHNTVSWYQQALGQGPQFIFQYYREEENGRGNFPPRFSGLQFPNYSSELNVNALELDDSALYLCASSLRLAGQETQYFGPGTRLLVL.

J is TRBJ2-3 and V is TRBV7-9, with D maybe TRBD2 (5 bases). Trimming removed 2 bases from V and 2 bases from J, with 11 bases in between. The CDR3 contains 15 residues. CDR1 and CDR2 (germline): SEHNR, FQNEAQ (reference sequence). CDR3: CASSLPGGSTDTQYF. The CDR3 DNA sequence: TGTGCCAGCAGCTTACCCGGCGGGTCCACAGATACGCAGTATTTT.

This rearrangement joins TRBV7-2 to TRBJ2-3, with D maybe TRBD2 (6 bases). The CDR3 consists of 15 residues. Germline CDR1 and CDR2: SGHTA and FQGNSA. V lost 1 base and J lost 2, with 10 bases in between. The CDR3 region is CASSLEGLNTDTQYF. The DNA for the CDR3 is TGTGCCAGCAGCTTAGAGGGACTCAACACAGATACGCAGTATTTT. Full variable domain (rest looked up from reference TRBV7-2 and TRBJ2-3): GAGVSQSPSNKVTEKGKDVELRCDPISGHTALYWYRQSLGQGLEFLIYFQGNSAPDKSGLPSDRFSAERTGGSVSTLTIQRTQQEDSAVYLCASSLEGLNTDTQYFGPGTRLTVL.

This chain links TRBV11-2 with TRBJ2-3, with D perhaps matching TRBD2 (6 bases). Trimming stripped 5 bases from V and 2 bases from J, with 17 bases between. CDR1 and CDR2 from the germline V gene are SGHAT and FQNNGV. The CDR3 is made up of 16 amino acids. CDR3 sequence: CASSPGPGLYTDTQYF. CDR3 in DNA: TGTGCCAGCAGCCCGGGGCCGGGACTTTACACAGATACGCAGTATTTT.

The J gene is TRBJ2-2, the V gene TRBV7-3, with a possible D match to TRBD1 (7 bases). V gave up 5 bases and J gave up 6 bases, with 19 bases separating them. Germline V gene lookup returns CDR1 SGHTA and CDR2 FQGTGA. This CDR3 has 16 residues. CDR3 in amino acids: CASSRKAGGTPGELFF. The CDR3 nucleotides are TGTGCCAGCAGCCGTAAAGCAGGGGGGACCCCCGGGGAGCTGTTTTTT.

The chain combines TRBV4-3 with TRBJ2-1, with 14 nucleotides matching TRBD2. Germline assignment: CDR1 LGHNA and CDR2 YSLEER. The V segment lost 4 bases and the J segment 10 bases; nucleotides outside the gene matches: 3. The CDR3 is 14 amino acids. In nucleotides, the CDR3 is TGCGCCAGCAGCCTAGGGACTAGCGGGGGCGAGCAGTTCTTC. It encodes CASSLGTSGGEQFF.

This chain connects TRBV7-2 to TRBJ2-3; TRBD1 matches 7 bases. Trimming cost V 1 base and J 5 bases; bases outside gene matches: 9. The V gene's germline CDR1 is SGHTA and CDR2 FQGNSA. The CDR3 length is 16 residues. The CDR3 protein is CASSLVTGAGIDTQYF. As DNA, the CDR3 is TGTGCCAGCAGCTTAGTAACAGGGGCCGGTATAGATACGCAGTATTTT. Filled out from reference TRBV7-2 and TRBJ2-3, the complete variable domain reads GAGVSQSPSNKVTEKGKDVELRCDPISGHTALYWYRQSLGQGLEFLIYFQGNSAPDKSGLPSDRFSAERTGGSVSTLTIQRTQQEDSAVYLCASSLVTGAGIDTQYFGPGTRLTVL.

The chain uses TRBV5-1 and TRBJ2-7, with TRBD2 as a possible D gene (6 bases). CDR1 is SGHRS, CDR2 YFSETQ, per germline. The CDR3 has 16 amino acids. The V gene lost 3 bases and the J gene lost 4 bases, with 20 bases spanning the gap. The CDR3 region is CASSWGSRQGGYEQYF. Here the CDR3 DNA reads TGCGCCAGCAGCTGGGGGTCGAGGCAGGGAGGTTACGAGCAGTACTTC.

The chain combines TRBV28 with TRBJ2-3; 9 positions agree with TRBD2. Germline CDR1 MDHEN, CDR2 SYDVKM. The V and J ends lost 6 bases and 6 bases, in that order; junction bases with no gene match: 13. The CDR3 covers 16 residues. CDR3 coding DNA: TGTGCCAGCAGCCGCCCCGCGGGAGGGATAGTGGATACGCAGTATTTT. Amino acids: CASSRPAGGIVDTQYF.

This clone was picked up one time. The CDR3: CASSLGQGRTEAFF. In nucleotides, the CDR3 is TGTGCCAGCAGCCTCGGACAGGGAAGGACTGAAGCTTTCTTT. The chain is built from TRBV28 and TRBJ1-1; TRBD1 agrees at 8 bases. After removal of 6 bases from V and 5 bases from J, the junction contained 8 bases not matched to a gene. Germline V gene data show CDR1 as MDHEN and CDR2 as SYDVKM. This CDR3 has 14 amino acids.

The V call is TRBV3-1 (or the pseudogene TRBV3-2), the J call TRBJ2-7, with TRBD2 matching over 9 bases. V lost 7 bases, J lost 3 bases, and 7 bases stayed unmatched. Germline V gene sequence: CDR1 LGHDT, CDR2 YNNKEL (reference sequence). CDR3 size: 14 residues. In nucleotides, the CDR3 is TGTGCCAGCACCCCTAGCGGGGCTTACTACGAGCAGTACTTC. This encodes CASTPSGAYYEQYF.

This chain links TRBV19 with TRBJ1-5, with D possibly matching TRBD1 (5 bases). Trimming removed 6 bases from V and 2 bases from J, with 14 bases in between. This CDR3 contains 15 residues. Germline assignment: CDR1 LNHDA and CDR2 SQIVND (reference sequence). The chain's CDR3 is CASRARQGRNQPQHF. The CDR3 DNA reads TGTGCCAGTAGGGCCCGGCAGGGCCGCAATCAGCCCCAGCATTTT.

This chain connects TRBV10-3 to TRBJ2-1; 11 bases agree with TRBD2. V lost 5 bases, J lost 7 bases, and 7 bases stayed unmatched. This CDR3 contains 15 residues. Per the germline V gene, CDR1 is ENHRY and CDR2 is SYGVKD. CDR3 in amino acids: CAISNASGRRNEQFF. CDR3 sequence (DNA): TGTGCCATCAGTAACGCTAGCGGGAGGAGGAATGAGCAGTTCTTC.